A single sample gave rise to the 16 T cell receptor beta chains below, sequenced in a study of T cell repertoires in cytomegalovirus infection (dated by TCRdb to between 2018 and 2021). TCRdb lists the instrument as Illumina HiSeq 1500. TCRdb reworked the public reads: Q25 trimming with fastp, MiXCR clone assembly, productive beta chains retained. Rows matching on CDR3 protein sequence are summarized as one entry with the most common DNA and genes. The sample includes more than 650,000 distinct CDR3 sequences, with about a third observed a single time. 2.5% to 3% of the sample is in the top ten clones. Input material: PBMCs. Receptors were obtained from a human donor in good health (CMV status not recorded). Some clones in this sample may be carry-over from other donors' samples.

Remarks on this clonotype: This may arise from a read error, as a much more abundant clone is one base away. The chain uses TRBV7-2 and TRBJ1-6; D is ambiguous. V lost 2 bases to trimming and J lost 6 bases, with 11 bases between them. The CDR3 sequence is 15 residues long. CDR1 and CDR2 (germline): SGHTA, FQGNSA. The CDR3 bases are TGTGCCAGCAGCTTAAACCCCCTGTTTAATTCACCCCTCCACTTT. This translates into CASSLNPLFNSPLHF. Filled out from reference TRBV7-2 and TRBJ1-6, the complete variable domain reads GAGVSQSPSNKVTEKGKDVELRCDPISGHTALYWYRQSLGQGLEFLIYFQGNSAPDKSGLPSDRFSAERTGGSVSTLTIQRTQQEDSAVYLCASSLNPLFNSPLHFGNGTRLTVT.

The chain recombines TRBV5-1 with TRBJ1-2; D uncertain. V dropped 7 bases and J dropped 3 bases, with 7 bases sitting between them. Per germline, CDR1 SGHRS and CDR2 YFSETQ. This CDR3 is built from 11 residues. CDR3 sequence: CASGPDYGYTF. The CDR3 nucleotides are TGCGCCAGCGGGCCCGACTATGGCTACACCTTC.

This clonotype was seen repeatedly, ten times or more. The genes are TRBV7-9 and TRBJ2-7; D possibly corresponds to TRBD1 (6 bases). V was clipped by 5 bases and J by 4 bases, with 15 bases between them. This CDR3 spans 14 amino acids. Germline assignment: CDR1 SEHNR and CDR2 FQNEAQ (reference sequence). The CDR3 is CASSATGSGYEQYF. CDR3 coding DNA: TGTGCCAGCAGCGCAACAGGGAGTGGGTACGAGCAGTACTTC.

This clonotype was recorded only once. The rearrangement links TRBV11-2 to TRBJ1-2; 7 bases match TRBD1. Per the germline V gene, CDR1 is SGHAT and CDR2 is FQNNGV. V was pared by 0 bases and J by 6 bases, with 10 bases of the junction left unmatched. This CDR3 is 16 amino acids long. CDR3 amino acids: CASSLDPPDREHGYTF. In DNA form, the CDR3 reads TGTGCCAGCAGCTTAGACCCCCCAGACAGGGAGCATGGCTACACCTTC. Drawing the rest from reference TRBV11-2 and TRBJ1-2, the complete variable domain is EAGVAQSPRYKIIEKRQSVAFWCNPISGHATLYWYQQILGQGPKLLIQFQNNGVVDDSQLPKDRFSAERLKGVDSTLKIQPAKLEDSAVYLCASSLDPPDREHGYTFGSGTRLTVV.

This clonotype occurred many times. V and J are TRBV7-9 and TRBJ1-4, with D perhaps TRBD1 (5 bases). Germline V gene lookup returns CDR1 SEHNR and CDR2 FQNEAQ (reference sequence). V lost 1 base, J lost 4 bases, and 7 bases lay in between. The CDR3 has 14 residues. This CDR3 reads CASSLVGGNEKLFF. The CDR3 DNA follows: TGTGCCAGCAGCTTAGTCGGGGGTAATGAAAAACTGTTTTTT.

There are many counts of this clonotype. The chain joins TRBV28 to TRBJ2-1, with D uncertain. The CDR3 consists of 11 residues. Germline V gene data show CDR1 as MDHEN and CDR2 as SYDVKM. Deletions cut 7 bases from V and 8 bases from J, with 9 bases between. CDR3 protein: CASKIRDEQFF. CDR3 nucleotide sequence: TGTGCCAGCAAAATCCGAGATGAGCAGTTCTTC.

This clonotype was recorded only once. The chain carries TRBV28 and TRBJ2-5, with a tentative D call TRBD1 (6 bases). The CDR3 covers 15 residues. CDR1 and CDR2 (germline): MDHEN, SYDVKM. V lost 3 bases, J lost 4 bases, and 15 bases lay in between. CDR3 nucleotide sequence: TGTGCCAGCAGTTTGAGGGACACTCCTGGAGAGACCCAGTACTTC. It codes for CASSLRDTPGETQYF.

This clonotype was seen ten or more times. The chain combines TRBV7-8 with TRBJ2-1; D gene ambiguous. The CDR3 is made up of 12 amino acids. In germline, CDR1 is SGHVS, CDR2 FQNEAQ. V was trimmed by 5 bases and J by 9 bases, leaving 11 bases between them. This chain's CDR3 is CASSPHKGEQFF. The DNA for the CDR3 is TGTGCCAGCAGCCCCCATAAGGGTGAGCAGTTCTTC.

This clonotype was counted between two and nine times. CDR3 protein: CASSPSLGAGGSQPQHF. Written as DNA, the CDR3 is TGTGCCAGCAGCCCCTCCTTGGGGGCAGGGGGCTCTCAGCCCCAGCATTTT. The gene calls are TRBV7-9 and TRBJ1-5, with TRBD1 matching over 8 bases. Germline V gene sequence: CDR1 SEHNR, CDR2 FQNEAQ (reference sequence). With 5 bases clipped from V and 6 bases from J, the junction kept 15 bases outside the gene matches. The CDR3 sequence is 17 residues long.

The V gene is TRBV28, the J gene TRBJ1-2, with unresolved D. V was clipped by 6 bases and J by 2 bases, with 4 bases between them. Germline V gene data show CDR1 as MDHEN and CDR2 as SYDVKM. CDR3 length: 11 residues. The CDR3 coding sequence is TGTGCCAGCAGGATGAACTATGGCTACACCTTC. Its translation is CASRMNYGYTF.

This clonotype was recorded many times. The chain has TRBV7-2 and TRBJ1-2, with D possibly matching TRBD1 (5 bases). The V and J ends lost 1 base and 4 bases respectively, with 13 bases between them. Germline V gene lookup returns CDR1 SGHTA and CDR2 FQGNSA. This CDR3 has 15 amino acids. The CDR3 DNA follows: TGTGCCAGCAGCTTAGATTACTCAGGGTTCTATGGCTACACCTTC. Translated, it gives CASSLDYSGFYGYTF.

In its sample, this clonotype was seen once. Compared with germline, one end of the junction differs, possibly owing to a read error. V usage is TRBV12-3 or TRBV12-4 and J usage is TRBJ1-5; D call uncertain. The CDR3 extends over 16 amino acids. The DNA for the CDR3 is TGTGCCAGCAGCTCCTGGGCGGTCCAGAACGATCAGCCCCAGCGTTTT. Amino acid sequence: CASSSWAVQNDQPQRF.

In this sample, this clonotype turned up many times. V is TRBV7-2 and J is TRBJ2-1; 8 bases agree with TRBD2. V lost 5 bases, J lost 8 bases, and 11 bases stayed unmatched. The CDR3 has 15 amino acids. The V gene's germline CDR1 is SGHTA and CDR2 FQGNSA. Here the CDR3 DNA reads TGTGCCAGCAGCCTACTAGCGGACCTGGGCTATGAGCAGTTCTTC. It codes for CASSLLADLGYEQFF.

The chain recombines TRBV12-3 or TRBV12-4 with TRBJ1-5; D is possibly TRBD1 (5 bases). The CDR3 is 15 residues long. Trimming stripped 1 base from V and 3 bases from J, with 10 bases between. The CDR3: CASSLGDSNNQPQHF. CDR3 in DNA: TGTGCCAGCAGTTTAGGCGACAGTAACAATCAGCCCCAGCATTTT.

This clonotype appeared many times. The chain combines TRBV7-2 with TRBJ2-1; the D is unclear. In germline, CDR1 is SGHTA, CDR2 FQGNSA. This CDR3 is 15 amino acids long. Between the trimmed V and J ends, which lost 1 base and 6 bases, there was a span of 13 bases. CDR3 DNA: TGTGCCAGCAGCTTAGGGCGCCGCGGTCCCAATGAGCAGTTCTTC. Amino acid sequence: CASSLGRRGPNEQFF.

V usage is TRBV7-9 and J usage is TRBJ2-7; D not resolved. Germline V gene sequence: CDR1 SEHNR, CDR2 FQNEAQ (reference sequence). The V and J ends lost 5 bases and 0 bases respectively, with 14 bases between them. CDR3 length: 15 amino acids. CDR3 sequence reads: CASSPTGGSSYEQYF. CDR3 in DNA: TGTGCCAGCAGCCCCACGGGCGGCAGCTCCTACGAGCAGTACTTC.